This T cell receptor beta chain was identified during a study of beta chain features in type 1 diabetes. As for this clone: The sample contains more than one DNA sequence encoding this CDR3.

Germline CDR1 and CDR2: MDHEN and SYDVKM. Trimming at V came to 6 bases and at J to 1 base, leaving 3 bases not matched to a gene. This CDR3 has 13 residues. Sequenced material consisted of expressed TCRB transcripts (all of the isolated RNA was reverse transcribed). This table comes from immunoSEQ multiplex PCR, and its TCRdb copy is limited to in-frame clones, with some not included. The table includes 810,000 or so clones, roughly 15% detected once. The sequenced material came from naive CD4+ T cells from blood. The V gene is TRBV28, the J gene TRBJ2-7; TRBD1 agrees at 7 bases. The origin of this receptor is a woman aged 18 to 35 in good health. The CDR3 nucleotides are TGTGCCAGCAGAACAGGGGTGTCCTACGAGCAGTACTTC. Translation: CASRTGVSYEQYF.